This T cell receptor (beta chain) was documented in a study of shared clonotypes between healthy human individuals. Study-level findings and limits: Clonotypes shared by all four donors outscored non-shared clonotypes in generation probability.

CDR1 LGHNA and CDR2 YSLEER come from the germline V gene. The CDR3 runs 17 residues. Trimming took 0 bases from V and 0 from J; bases not matched to a gene: 6. In the case of this clone: Its antigen is undetermined.

Sequenced by immunoSEQ multiplex PCR; TCRdb stores in-frame clones only, minus some. The sample has some 2,400,000 clones, more than 90% seen once. The chain employs TRBV4-3 and TRBJ2-3, with 7 bases that match TRBD2. The sequencing input was naive CD4+ T cells sorted from blood. Described subset: CD45RA+ positively selected. The TCR comes from a man younger than 30 in good health. CDR3 DNA: TGCGCCAGCAGCCAAGAAGGAAGCGGGGCCAGCACAGATACGCAGTATTTT. Protein: CASSQEGSGASTDTQYF.